What follows are 18 T cell receptor beta chains derived from one specimen sequenced in a study of T cell repertoires in cytomegalovirus infection. TCRdb passed the reads through MiXCR, listing each CDR3 protein once. The sample consists of around 100,000 distinct CDR3 sequences, about 40% of them appearing once. Their antigens are not known. Source: CD8+ T cells from cultured PBMCs, taken from culture after CMV antigen stimulation. These TCRs come from a human donor in good health (CMV status not recorded). Some clones in this sample may be carry-over from other donors' samples.

This clonotype occurred a few times. The chain links TRBV7-6 to TRBJ2-1; TRBD1 aligns across 8 bases. This CDR3 is built from 14 residues. Trimming cost V 7 bases and J 6 bases; bases outside gene matches: 8. Germline V gives CDR1 SGHVS, CDR2 FNYEAQ. CDR3 bases: TGTGCCAGCACCCTTAACAGGGGGTTCAATGAGCAGTTCTTC. Translating gives CASTLNRGFNEQFF.

The gene calls are TRBV6-6 and TRBJ2-1; D perhaps matches TRBD1 (6 bases). CDR3 size: 14 residues. Germline assignment: CDR1 MNHNY and CDR2 SVGAGI (reference sequence). V lost 5 bases to trimming and J lost 2 bases, with 10 bases between them. CDR3 coding DNA: TGTGCCAGCAGTCTTGGACAGACCTACAATGAGCAGTTCTTC. Translated: CASSLGQTYNEQFF.

V usage is TRBV6-1 and J usage is TRBJ1-1; no reliable D call. Per the germline V gene, CDR1 is MNHNS and CDR2 is SASEGT. The CDR3 has 14 amino acids. V was pared by 3 bases and J by 2 bases, with 10 bases between. The CDR3, as DNA: TGTGCCAGCAGTGAGGTCTTTATTAACACTGAAGCTTTCTTT. Its protein product is CASSEVFINTEAFF.

This clonotype was detected many times. This rearrangement joins TRBV2 to TRBJ2-3; TRBD2 matches 14 bases. The germline V gene encodes CDR1 SNHLY and CDR2 FYNNEI. Trimming took 7 bases from V and 4 from J; bases not matched to a gene: 4. The CDR3 loop spans 15 amino acids. Written as DNA, the CDR3 is TGTGCCAGCAAATCGACTAGCGGGGGGGCAGATACGCAGTATTTT. Translation gives CASKSTSGGADTQYF.

Only a few counts were recorded for this clonotype. The genes are TRBV27 and TRBJ1-2; D is undetermined. This CDR3 spans 13 amino acids. The V and J ends lost 2 bases and 10 bases respectively, with 14 bases between them. Germline assignment: CDR1 MNHEY and CDR2 SMNVEV (reference sequence). CDR3 sequence reads: CASSLGETATYTF. DNA for the CDR3: TGTGCCAGCAGTTTAGGGGAGACGGCTACCTACACCTTC.

The chain has TRBV5-6 and TRBJ2-7, with a possible D match to TRBD1 (5 bases). The germline V gene encodes CDR1 SGHDT and CDR2 YYEEEE. CDR3 length: 14 residues. Trimming left V 7 bases short and J 1 base short, with 15 bases between. For the CDR3, the DNA is TGTGCCAGCGCCCCGGTCGACAGTTCCTACGAGCAGTACTTC. This codes for CASAPVDSSYEQYF.

This clonotype is labeled medium-sized. The CDR3 DNA reads as TGTGCCAGCAGCTTAGAGTTAGGTACGCAGTATTTT. Its translation: CASSLELGTQYF. V is TRBV7-2 and J is TRBJ2-3, with D uncertain. The V end lost 1 base, the J end lost 8 bases, and 7 bases lay between the germline ends. The CDR3 sequence is 12 residues long. CDR1 is SGHTA and CDR2 is FQGNSA in the germline V gene. Looking up the rest from reference TRBV7-2 and TRBJ2-3 gives the full variable domain: GAGVSQSPSNKVTEKGKDVELRCDPISGHTALYWYRQSLGQGLEFLIYFQGNSAPDKSGLPSDRFSAERTGGSVSTLTIQRTQQEDSAVYLCASSLELGTQYFGPGTRLTVL.

There are many counts of this clonotype. Written as DNA, the CDR3 is TGTGCCAGCAGCTTAAGAGGGGTCGGACTGGCGAACACCGGGGAGCTGTTTTTT. Translation: CASSLRGVGLANTGELFF. The gene calls are TRBV11-3 and TRBJ2-2; the D call may be TRBD1 or TRBD2 (5 bases each). This CDR3 has 18 amino acids. V lost 2 bases to trimming and J lost 0 bases, with 16 bases between them. Germline assignment: CDR1 SGHNT and CDR2 YENEEA. The variable domain in full, completed from reference TRBV11-3 and TRBJ2-2, reads EAGVVQSPRYKIIEKKQPVAFWCNPISGHNTLYWYLQNLGQGPELLIRYENEEAVDDSQLPKDRFSAERLKGVDSTLKIQPAELGDSAVYLCASSLRGVGLANTGELFFGEGSRLTVL.

This clonotype was detected once. The chain has TRBV29-1 and TRBJ2-7; D possibly corresponds to TRBD1 (6 bases). The CDR3 is made up of 16 amino acids. V was trimmed by 2 bases and J by 2 bases, leaving 19 bases between them. Per the germline V gene, CDR1 is SQVTM and CDR2 is ANQGSEA. The CDR3 sequence: CSVESNLQGSTYEQYF. The DNA for the CDR3 is TGCAGCGTTGAATCCAACCTACAGGGAAGCACCTACGAGCAGTACTTC.

Comment on this clonotype: Relative to the germline gene, one junction end is altered; a read error may explain this. This chain uses TRBV2 with TRBJ2-7, with a tentative D call TRBD1 (6 bases). The CDR3 has 15 residues. Per the germline V gene, CDR1 is SNHLY and CDR2 is FYNNEI. CDR3: CASSEQGQWSYEQYF. For the CDR3, the DNA is TGTGCCAGCAGTGAACAAGGACAGTGGTCCTACGAGCAGTACTTT.

In its sample, this clonotype was seen many times. This chain uses TRBV28 with TRBJ2-7; D remains unclear. Germline assignment: CDR1 MDHEN and CDR2 SYDVKM. Trimming cost V 6 bases and J 3 bases, with 9 bases left between them. The CDR3 runs 12 residues. Here the CDR3 reads CASSLDDYEQYF. In DNA form, the CDR3 reads TGTGCCAGCAGCCTAGACGACTACGAGCAGTACTTC. Full variable domain (remainder filled in from reference TRBV28 and TRBJ2-7): DVKVTQSSRYLVKRTGEKVFLECVQDMDHENMFWYRQDPGLGLRLIYFSYDVKMKEKGDIPEGYSVSREKKERFSLILESASTNQTSMYLCASSLDDYEQYFGPGTRLTVT.

The chain couples TRBV12-3 or TRBV12-4 to TRBJ1-5; 9 nucleotides match TRBD1. This CDR3 is built from 14 residues. V lost 7 bases, J lost 8 bases, and 9 bases stayed unmatched. The CDR3 nucleotides read TGTGCCAGCACTGCCGGCACAGGGGGCAAGCCCCAGCATTTT. Its protein product is CASTAGTGGKPQHF.

This chain joins TRBV6-2 or TRBV6-3 and TRBJ2-7, with D tentatively TRBD2 (6 bases). With 5 bases removed from V and 3 bases from J, the gap between germline ends came to 17 bases. The germline gives CDR1 MNHEY, CDR2 SVGEGT. The CDR3 sequence is 15 residues long. CDR3 region: CASSPSSAAYYEQYF. The CDR3, as DNA: TGTGCCAGCAGTCCTTCTAGCGCCGCGTACTACGAGCAGTACTTC.

This clonotype was observed a few times. J is TRBJ2-2 and V is TRBV29-1, with no clear D. This CDR3 spans 13 amino acids. Per germline, CDR1 SQVTM and CDR2 ANQGSEA. Trimming cost V 3 bases and J 1 base, with 6 bases left between them. The CDR3 DNA is TGCAGCGTTGACCTGCTGAACACCGGGGAGCTGTTTTTT. It yields the protein CSVDLLNTGELFF.

This clonotype was recorded many times. The chain has TRBV4-1 and TRBJ1-1; D is uncertain. The CDR3 totals 15 residues. Trimming removed 0 bases at V and 8 bases at J, with 16 bases between. The germline CDR1 and CDR2 sequences are MGHRA and YSYEKL. As DNA, the CDR3 is TGCGCCAGCAGCCAAGAACCGCCGGGCCCGAGGGAAGCTTTCTTT. Amino acids: CASSQEPPGPREAFF.

The genes are TRBV6-5 and TRBJ1-1, with TRBD1 as a possible D gene (5 bases). Germline CDR1 and CDR2: MNHEY and SVGAGI. The CDR3 is made up of 13 amino acids. The germline V and J ends were trimmed by 2 bases and 5 bases, with 9 bases remaining between them. The CDR3 bases are TGTGCCAGCAGTTACATGGGGCGTACTGAAGCTTTCTTT. It encodes CASSYMGRTEAFF.

Ten or more counts support this clonotype. This chain uses TRBV18 with TRBJ1-1; 7 nucleotides line up with TRBD1. V gave up 3 bases and J gave up 3 bases; unmatched junction bases: 7. This CDR3 contains 15 residues. Germline values: CDR1 KGHSH, CDR2 LQKENI. The CDR3 sequence: CASSPQGGGDTEAFF. The CDR3 bases are TGTGCCAGCTCACCCCAGGGGGGAGGAGACACTGAAGCTTTCTTT.

The chain has TRBV28 and TRBJ1-3, with TRBD1 matching over 8 bases. In germline, CDR1 is MDHEN, CDR2 SYDVKM. This CDR3 has 17 amino acids. V dropped 4 bases and J dropped 0; count of bases not matched to a gene: 8. The CDR3 sequence is CASSSRGRGSSGNTIYF. In DNA form, the CDR3 reads TGTGCCAGCAGTTCCAGGGGGCGCGGGTCCTCTGGAAACACCATATATTTT.